This TCR beta chain was captured by sequencing in a study of OX40 agonist ivuxolimab in advanced cancers. Study as a whole: The drug used for patients, ivuxolimab, was an agonistic anti-OX40 (CD134) antibody. Patients achieving partial responses numbered three: one hepatocellular carcinoma case and two cutaneous melanoma cases.

Patients had blood sampled at baseline and again on cycle 4 day 1 and cycle 7 day 1. Method: immunoSEQ multiplex PCR; TCRdb's copy keeps in-frame clones and lacks some. The data hold over 150,000 clones, with roughly 94% observed a single time. Study observations and caveats: CD8+ T cells showed, on average, more clonal expansion than CD4+ cells.

On this clone itself: Its antigen is undetermined.

V was pared by 1 base and J by 0 bases, with 11 bases between. The CDR3 is 16 residues long. Per germline, CDR1 MGHRA and CDR2 YSYEKL. This TCR was recovered from an adult with an advanced solid tumor such as melanoma, head and neck, liver or kidney cancer. The chain employs TRBV4-1 and TRBJ2-3, with no clear D. The specimen was CD4+ or CD8+ T cells sorted from blood, collected in a trial of the OX40 agonist ivuxolimab. The CDR3: CASSQVGSGSTDTQYF. CDR3 nucleotide sequence: TGCGCCAGCAGCCAAGTGGGATCCGGTAGCACAGATACGCAGTATTTT.